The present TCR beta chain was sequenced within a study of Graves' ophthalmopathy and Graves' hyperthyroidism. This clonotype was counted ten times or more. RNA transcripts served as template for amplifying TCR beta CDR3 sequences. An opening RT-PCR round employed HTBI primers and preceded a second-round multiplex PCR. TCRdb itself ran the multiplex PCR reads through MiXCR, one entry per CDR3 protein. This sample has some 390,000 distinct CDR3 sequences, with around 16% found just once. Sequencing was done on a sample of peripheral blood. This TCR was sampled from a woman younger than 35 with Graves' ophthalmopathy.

CDR3 sequence reads: CASSLDTLLSGNTIYF. DNA for the CDR3: TGTGCCAGCAGTCTGGACACCCTTCTCTCTGGAAACACCATATATTTT. The rearrangement links TRBV28 to TRBJ1-3; possible D gene TRBD1, 5 bases. V dropped 5 bases and J dropped 0 bases, with 14 bases sitting between them. This CDR3 is built from 16 residues. Germline CDR1 and CDR2: MDHEN and SYDVKM.